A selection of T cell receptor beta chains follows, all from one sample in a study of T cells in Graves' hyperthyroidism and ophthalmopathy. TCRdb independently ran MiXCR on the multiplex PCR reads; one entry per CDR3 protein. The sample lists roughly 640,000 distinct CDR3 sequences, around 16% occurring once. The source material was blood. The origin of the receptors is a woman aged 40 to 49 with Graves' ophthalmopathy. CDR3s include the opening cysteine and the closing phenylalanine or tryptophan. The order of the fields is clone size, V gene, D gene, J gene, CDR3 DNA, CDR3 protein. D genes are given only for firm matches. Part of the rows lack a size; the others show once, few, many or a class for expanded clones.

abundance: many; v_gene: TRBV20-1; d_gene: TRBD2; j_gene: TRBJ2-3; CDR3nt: TGCAGTGCTGTAGCGGGAGCGACAGATACGCAGTATTTT; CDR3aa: CSAVAGATDTQYF
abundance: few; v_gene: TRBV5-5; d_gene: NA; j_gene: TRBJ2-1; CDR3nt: TGTGCCAGCAGCTTGCTGACTAGCAATGAGCAGTTCTTC; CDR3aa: CASSLLTSNEQFF
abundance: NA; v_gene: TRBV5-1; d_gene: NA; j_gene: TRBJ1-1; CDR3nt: TGCGCCAGCAGCTCGACCTCGGGGGCCAACACTGAAGCTTTCTTT; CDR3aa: CASSSTSGANTEAFF
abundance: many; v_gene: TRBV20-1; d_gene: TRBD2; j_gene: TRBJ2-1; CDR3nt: TGCAGTGCTATGGGACTAGCGGGAGTTCAGCAGTTCTTC; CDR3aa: CSAMGLAGVQQFF
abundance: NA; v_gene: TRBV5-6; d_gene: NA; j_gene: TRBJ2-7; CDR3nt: TGTGCCAGCAGCTTGGGATCTTGGTTACAGGAGACGTTCTACGAGCAGTACTTC; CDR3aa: CASSLGSWLQETFYEQYF
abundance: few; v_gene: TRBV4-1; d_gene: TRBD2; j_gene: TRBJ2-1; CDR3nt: TGCGCCAGCAGCCGGGGGGGTCTAGCGGGAGCCTTGTACAATGAGCAGTTCTTC; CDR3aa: CASSRGGLAGALYNEQFF
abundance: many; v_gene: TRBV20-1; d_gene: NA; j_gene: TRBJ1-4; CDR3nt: TGCAGTGCTAGAGATGTGTTTGGGCCCCGAACAACCCCCATTGAAAAACTGTTTTTT; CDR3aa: CSARDVFGPRTTPIEKLFF
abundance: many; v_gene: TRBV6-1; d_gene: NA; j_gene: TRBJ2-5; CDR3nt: TGTGCCACCGGGGTGAGTGGGCTTGTGGAGACCCAGTACTTC; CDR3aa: CATGVSGLVETQYF
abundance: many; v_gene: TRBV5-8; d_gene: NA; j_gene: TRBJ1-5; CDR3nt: TGTGCCAGCAGCTTGGCTCGATATAGCAATCAGCCCCAGCATTTT; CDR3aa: CASSLARYSNQPQHF
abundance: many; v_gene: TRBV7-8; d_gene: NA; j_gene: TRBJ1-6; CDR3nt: TGTGCCAGCAGCTTCGCCGACAATCTAGGATCACCCCTCCACTTT; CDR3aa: CASSFADNLGSPLHF